This T cell receptor beta chain was captured in a study of T cells in Graves' hyperthyroidism and ophthalmopathy. The study, taken as a whole, reports: Blood also contained most expanded thyroid clonotypes above 0.001. The model foresaw ophthalmopathy a median around 6 months prior to onset.

Diagnosis relied on clinical symptoms, serum thyroxine and TRAb, thyroid ultrasound and orbital computed tomography. The PBMCs had their origin in around 9.1 ml of fresh peripheral blood. The CDR3 regions of TCR beta were amplified from RNA transcripts. HTBI primers were employed in a first-round RT-PCR of the TCR CDR3. MiXCR, applied by TCRdb to the multiplex PCR reads, yields one record per CDR3 protein. This sample has 500,000 or so distinct CDR3 sequences, with over 15% found just once. This clonotype was counted many times. The target antigen is unknown. The CDR3 length is 11 residues. In germline, CDR1 is GTSNPN, CDR2 SVGIG (reference sequence). The V and J ends lost 6 bases and 5 bases respectively, with 10 bases between them.

The chain combines TRBV30 with TRBJ1-2; weak D call: TRBD1 (5 bases). Input material: blood. This clonotype was sampled from a woman aged 18-30 years with Graves' ophthalmopathy. This CDR3 reads CACPGRYGYTF. CDR3 nucleotide sequence: TGTGCCTGTCCAGGGAGGTATGGCTACACCTTC.